These 2 T cell receptor beta chains were sequenced from one sample in a study of T-cell memory formation after mild COVID-19. TCRdb itself ran the 5' RACE reads through MiXCR, one entry per CDR3 protein. Of roughly 160,000 distinct CDR3 sequences in the sample, approximately 10% were seen once. The sequencing input was PBMCs or a T cell subset sorted from them (not recorded which). The source is a man between 18 and 35 years old who had mild COVID-19 (a few samples of this study predate the infection). Cell type and time point are not known.

The sample holds many counts of this clonotype. The chain has TRBV20-1 and TRBJ2-5, with a tentative D call TRBD2 (7 bases). Trimming left V 5 bases short and J 4 bases short, with 20 bases between. The CDR3 length is 15 residues. Germline V gene data show CDR1 as DFQATT and CDR2 as SNEGSKA (reference sequence). DNA for the CDR3: TGCAGTGCTCCCCGAGGGGGGGGCCGGGCAGAGACCCAGTACTTC. It yields the protein CSAPRGGGRAETQYF.

This rearrangement joins TRBV19 to TRBJ1-2, with D unresolved. Germline V gene lookup returns CDR1 LNHDA and CDR2 SQIVND (reference sequence). This CDR3 comprises 11 residues. V lost 6 bases and J lost 3, with 5 bases in between. The CDR3 DNA reads as TGTGCCAGTAGGCGTTACTATGGCTACACCTTC. Protein sequence: CASRRYYGYTF.